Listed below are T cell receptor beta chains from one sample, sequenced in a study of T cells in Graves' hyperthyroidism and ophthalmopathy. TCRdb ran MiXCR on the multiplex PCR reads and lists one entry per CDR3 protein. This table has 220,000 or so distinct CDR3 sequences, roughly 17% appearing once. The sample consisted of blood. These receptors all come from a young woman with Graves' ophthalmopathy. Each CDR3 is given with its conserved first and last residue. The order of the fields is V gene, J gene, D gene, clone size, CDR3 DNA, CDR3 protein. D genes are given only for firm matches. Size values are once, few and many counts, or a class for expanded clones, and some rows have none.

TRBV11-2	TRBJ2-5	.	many	TGTGCCAGCGGAGGGATGCTCCAAGAGACCCAGTACTTC	CASGGMLQETQYF
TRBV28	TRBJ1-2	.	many	TGTGCCAGCAGTTCTAGCCCCTCATCTAACTATGGCTACACCTTC	CASSSSPSSNYGYTF
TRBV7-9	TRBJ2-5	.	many	TGTGCCAGCAGCTTACTGGGTTTGTATGAGACCCAGTACTTC	CASSLLGLYETQYF
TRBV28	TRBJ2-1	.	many	TGTGCCAGCACCACCGATTGGACTAACGAAAGAGATGAGCAGTTCTTC	CASTTDWTNERDEQFF
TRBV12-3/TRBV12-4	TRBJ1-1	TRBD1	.	TGTGCCAGCAGAGCAAATCAGGGGGCGAGCACTGAAGCTTTCTTT	CASRANQGASTEAFF
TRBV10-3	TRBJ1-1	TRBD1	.	TGTGCCATCAGCGAACAGGGGGCAACTCCTGAAGCTTTCTTT	CAISEQGATPEAFF
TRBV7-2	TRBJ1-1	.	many	TGTGCCAGCAGCTCCCTCGCGGGACAACTGAACACTGAAGCTTTCTTT	CASSSLAGQLNTEAFF
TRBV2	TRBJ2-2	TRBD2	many	TGTGCCAGCAGTCGACTAGCGGGAGACACCGGGGAGCTGTTTTTT	CASSRLAGDTGELFF
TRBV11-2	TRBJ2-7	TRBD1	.	TGTGCCAGCAGCTTAGCAGACAGGGAAGGGCTCCACGAGCAGTACTTC	CASSLADREGLHEQYF
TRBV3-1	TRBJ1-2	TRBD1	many	TGTGCCAGCTGTAACACCGGGACAGGGTATAGTGGCTACACCTTC	CASCNTGTGYSGYTF
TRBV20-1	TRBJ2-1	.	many	TGCAGTGCTAGAGATGACCGAAAGGGCGATGAGCAGTTCTTC	CSARDDRKGDEQFF
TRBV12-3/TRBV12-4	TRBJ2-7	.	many	TGTGCCAGCAGCTCACGTCGTAAGGGGCTAATCGACGAGCAGTACTTC	CASSSRRKGLIDEQYF
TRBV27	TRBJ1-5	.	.	TGTGCCAGCAGTTTTACCAGGGGAGGGGATCAGCCCCAGCATTTT	CASSFTRGGDQPQHF
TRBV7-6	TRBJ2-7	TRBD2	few	TGTGCCAGCAGCTTATTAGCGGGGGGGAGCTCCTACGAGCAGTACTTC	CASSLLAGGSSYEQYF
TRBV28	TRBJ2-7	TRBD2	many	TGTGCCAGCAGTCTCACCGGGACTAGCGGGTACGAGCAGTACTTC	CASSLTGTSGYEQYF
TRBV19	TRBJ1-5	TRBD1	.	TGTGCCAGTAGTATCGGGACAGGGGTTCAGCCCCAGCATTTT	CASSIGTGVQPQHF
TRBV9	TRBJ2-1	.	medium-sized	TGTGCCAGCAGCCCACCGGGGCCCTCCTACAATGAGCAGTTCTTC	CASSPPGPSYNEQFF
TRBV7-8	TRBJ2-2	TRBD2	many	TGTGCCAGCAGCTTAATCCCTAGCGGGGGGACCACCGGGGAGCTGTTTTTT	CASSLIPSGGTTGELFF
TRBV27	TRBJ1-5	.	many	TGTGCCAGCAGTTTATCAGGGGGAGGAAGTCAGCCCCAGCATTTT	CASSLSGGGSQPQHF
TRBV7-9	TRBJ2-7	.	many	TGTGCCAGCAGCCCCTCTGGGGGCCTTTACGAGCAGTACTTC	CASSPSGGLYEQYF
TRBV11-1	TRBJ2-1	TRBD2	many	TGTGCCAGCAGCCCTAGCGGGAGCTGGGCTAATCATGAGCAGTTCTTC	CASSPSGSWANHEQFF
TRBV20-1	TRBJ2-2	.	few	TGCAGTGCTAGGACCGAGTATCCTAGGGAGCTGTTTTTT	CSARTEYPRELFF
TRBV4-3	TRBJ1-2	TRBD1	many	TGCGCCAGCAGCCAGTCCCCCGGGACAGGGGGCTATGGCTACACCTTC	CASSQSPGTGGYGYTF
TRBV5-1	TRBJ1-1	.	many	TGCGCCAGCCGTCTCGCCAACAGGAACACTGAAGCTTTCTTT	CASRLANRNTEAFF
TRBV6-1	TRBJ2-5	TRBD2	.	TGTGCCAGCATTGGACTAGCGGGACAACAAGAGACCCAGTACTTC	CASIGLAGQQETQYF
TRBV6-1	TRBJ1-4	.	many	TGTGCCAGCAGTGGTCTGAATAATGAAAAACTGTTTTTT	CASSGLNNEKLFF
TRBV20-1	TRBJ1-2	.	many	TGCAGTGCTAGAGATCGCAGGGCGTATGGCTACACCTTC	CSARDRRAYGYTF
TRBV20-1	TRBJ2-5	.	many	TGCAGTGCAAAACAGACAGCGCAAGAGACCCAGTACTTC	CSAKQTAQETQYF